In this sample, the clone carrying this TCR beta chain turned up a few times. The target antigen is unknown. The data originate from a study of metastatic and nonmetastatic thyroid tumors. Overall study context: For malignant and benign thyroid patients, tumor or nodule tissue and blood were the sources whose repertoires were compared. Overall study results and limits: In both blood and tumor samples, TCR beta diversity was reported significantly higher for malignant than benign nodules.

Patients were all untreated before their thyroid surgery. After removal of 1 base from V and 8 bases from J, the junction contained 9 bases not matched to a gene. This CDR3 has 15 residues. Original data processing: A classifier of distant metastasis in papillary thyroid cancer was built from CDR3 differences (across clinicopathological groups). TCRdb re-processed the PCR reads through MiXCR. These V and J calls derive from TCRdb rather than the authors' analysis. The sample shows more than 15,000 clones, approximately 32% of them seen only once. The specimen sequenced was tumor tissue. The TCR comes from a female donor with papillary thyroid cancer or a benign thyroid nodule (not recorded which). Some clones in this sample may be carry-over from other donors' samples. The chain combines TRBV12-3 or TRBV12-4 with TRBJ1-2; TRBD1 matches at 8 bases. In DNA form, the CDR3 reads TGTGCCAGCAGTTTAGAACTTCAGGGGGCTCGGGGCTACACCTTC. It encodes CASSLELQGARGYTF.